This TCR beta chain derives from a study of molecular identifiers for immune sequencing clone quantification. Study results and limitations: Clones that had above 20 RNA copies took up over 97% of effector molecules but under 1% in naive cells.

Points on this clonotype: Its antigen is as yet unknown.

The ends were cut back, 1 base at V and 3 bases at J, with 13 bases in the middle. CDR1 and CDR2 from the germline V gene are KGHSH and LQKENI. CDR3 length equals 15 residues. The bulk TCR libraries were made with methods described before and with listed TCR primers. MiXCR was run by TCRdb on the PCR reads, yielding one entry per CDR3 protein. The repertoire includes roughly 320,000 distinct CDR3 sequences, over 20% of them detected once, and under 0.95% sits in the top ten. This TCR was recovered from a human donor in good health. Some libraries in this study had Jurkat cell RNA spiked in. Sequencing used naive CD8+ T cells from blood, with Jurkat cell RNA spiked in. As to subset: FACS-sorted CD8+CD4-CCR7+CD45RA+ naive T cells. V is TRBV18 and J is TRBJ2-7; possibly TRBD1 for D (5 bases). The CDR3 DNA sequence: TGTGCCAGCTCACCACGTCAGGGCGAGGACTACGAGCAGTACTTC. This codes for CASSPRQGEDYEQYF.